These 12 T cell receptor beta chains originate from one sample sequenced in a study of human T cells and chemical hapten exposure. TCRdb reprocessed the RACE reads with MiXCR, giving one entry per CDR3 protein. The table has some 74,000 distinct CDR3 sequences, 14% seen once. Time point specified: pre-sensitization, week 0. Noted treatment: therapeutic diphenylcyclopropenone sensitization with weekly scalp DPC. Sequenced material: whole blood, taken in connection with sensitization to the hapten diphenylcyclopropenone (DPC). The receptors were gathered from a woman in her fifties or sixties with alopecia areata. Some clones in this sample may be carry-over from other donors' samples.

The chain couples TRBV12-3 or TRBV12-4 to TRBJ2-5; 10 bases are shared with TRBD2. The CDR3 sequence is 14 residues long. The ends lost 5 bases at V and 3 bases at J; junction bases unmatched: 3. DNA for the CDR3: TGTGCCAGCAGTCCACTAGCGGGGAAAGAGACCCAGTACTTC. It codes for CASSPLAGKETQYF.

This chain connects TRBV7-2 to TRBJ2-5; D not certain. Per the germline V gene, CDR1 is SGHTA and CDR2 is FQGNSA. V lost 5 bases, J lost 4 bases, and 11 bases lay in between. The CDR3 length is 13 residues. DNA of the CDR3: TGTGCCAGCAGCGCCCACTTACGAGAGACCCAGTACTTC. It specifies CASSAHLRETQYF. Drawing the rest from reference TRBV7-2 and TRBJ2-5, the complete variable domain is GAGVSQSPSNKVTEKGKDVELRCDPISGHTALYWYRQSLGQGLEFLIYFQGNSAPDKSGLPSDRFSAERTGGSVSTLTIQRTQQEDSAVYLCASSAHLRETQYFGPGTRLLVL.

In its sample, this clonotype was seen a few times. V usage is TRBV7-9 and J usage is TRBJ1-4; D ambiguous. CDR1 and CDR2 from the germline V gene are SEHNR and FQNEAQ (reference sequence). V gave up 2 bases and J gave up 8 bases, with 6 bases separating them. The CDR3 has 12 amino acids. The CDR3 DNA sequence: TGTGCCAGCAGCTTAAAGGAAGAAAAACTGTTTTTT. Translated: CASSLKEEKLFF.

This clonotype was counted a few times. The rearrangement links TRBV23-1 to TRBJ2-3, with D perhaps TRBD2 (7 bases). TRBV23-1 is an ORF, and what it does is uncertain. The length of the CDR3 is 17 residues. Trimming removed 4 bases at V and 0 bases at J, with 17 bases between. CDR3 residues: CASSPPGGTGSTDTQYF. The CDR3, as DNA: TGCGCCAGCAGTCCTCCGGGGGGCACAGGCAGCACAGATACGCAGTATTTT.

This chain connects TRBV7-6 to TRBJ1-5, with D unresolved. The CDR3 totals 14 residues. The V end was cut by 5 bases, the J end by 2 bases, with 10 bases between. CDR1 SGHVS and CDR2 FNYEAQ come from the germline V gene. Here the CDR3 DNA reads TGTGCCAGCAGCCGGTCCGGGGGCAATCAGCCCCAGCATTTT. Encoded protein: CASSRSGGNQPQHF.

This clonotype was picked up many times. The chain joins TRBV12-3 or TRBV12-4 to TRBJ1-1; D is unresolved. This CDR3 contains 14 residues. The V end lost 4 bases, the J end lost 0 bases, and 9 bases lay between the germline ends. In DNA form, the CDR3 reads TGTGCCAGCAGTTCGGGCCCTATGAACACTGAAGCTTTCTTT. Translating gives CASSSGPMNTEAFF.

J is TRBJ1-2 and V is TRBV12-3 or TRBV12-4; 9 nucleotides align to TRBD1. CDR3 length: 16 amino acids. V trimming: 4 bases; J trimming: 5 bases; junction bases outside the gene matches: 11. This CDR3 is CASSSPGTGNIYGYTF. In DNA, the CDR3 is TGTGCCAGCAGTTCACCCGGGACAGGGAACATTTATGGCTACACCTTC.

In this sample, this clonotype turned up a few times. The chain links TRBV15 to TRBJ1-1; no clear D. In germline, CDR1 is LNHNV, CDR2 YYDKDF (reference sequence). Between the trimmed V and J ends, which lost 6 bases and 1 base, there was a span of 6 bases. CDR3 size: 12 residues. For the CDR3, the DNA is TGTGCCACCAGAGCTCCGAACACTGAAGCTTTCTTT. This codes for CATRAPNTEAFF. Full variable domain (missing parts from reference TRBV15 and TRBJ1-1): DAMVIQNPRYQVTQFGKPVTLSCSQTLNHNVMYWYQQKSSQAPKLLFHYYDKDFNNEADTPDNFQSRRPNTSFCFLDIRSPGLGDTAMYLCATRAPNTEAFFGQGTRLTVV.

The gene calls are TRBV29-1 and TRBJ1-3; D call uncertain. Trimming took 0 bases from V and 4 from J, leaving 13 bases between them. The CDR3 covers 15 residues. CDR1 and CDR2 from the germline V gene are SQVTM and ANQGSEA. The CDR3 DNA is TGCAGCGTTGAAGACAGTCCCCCCGTCGGAAACACCATATATTTT. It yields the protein CSVEDSPPVGNTIYF.

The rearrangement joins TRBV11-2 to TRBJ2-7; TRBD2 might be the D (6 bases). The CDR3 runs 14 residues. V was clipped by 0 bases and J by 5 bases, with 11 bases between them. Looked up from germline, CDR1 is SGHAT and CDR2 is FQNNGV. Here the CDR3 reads CASSLDTASDEQYF. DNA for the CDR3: TGTGCCAGCAGCTTAGATACGGCTAGCGACGAGCAGTACTTC.

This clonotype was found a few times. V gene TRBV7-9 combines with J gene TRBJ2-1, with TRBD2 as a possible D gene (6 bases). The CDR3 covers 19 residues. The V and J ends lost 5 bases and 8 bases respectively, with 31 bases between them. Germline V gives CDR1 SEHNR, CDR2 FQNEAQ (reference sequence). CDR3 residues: CASSPSPGSDSREMHEQFF. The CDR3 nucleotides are TGTGCCAGCAGCCCCTCGCCGGGAAGCGATAGTCGGGAGATGCATGAGCAGTTCTTC.

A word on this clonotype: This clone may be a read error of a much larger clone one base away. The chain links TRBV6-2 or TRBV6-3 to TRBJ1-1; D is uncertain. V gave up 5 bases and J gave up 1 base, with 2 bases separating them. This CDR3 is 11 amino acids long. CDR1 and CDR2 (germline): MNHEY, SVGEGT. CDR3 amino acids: CASSTNTEAFF. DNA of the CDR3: TGTGCCAGCAGTACGAACACTGAAGCTTTCTTT.